These T cell receptor beta chains were read from a single sample in a study of T cell changes during pregnancy in multiple sclerosis. Clones were sequenced by immunoSEQ multiplex PCR, and TCRdb holds only the in-frame ones, with some missing. The data hold around 20,000 clones, with approximately 81% observed a single time. The sequencing here drew on CD8+ T cells from peripheral blood mononuclear cells, taken after pregnancy. These receptors came from a female donor with multiple sclerosis, enrolled in a pregnancy study. Each CDR3 is given with its conserved first and last residue. The D gene is left open where the match is weak. Some rows have no size entry. The others give once, few or many, or a class for an expanded clone.

clone size: -
J gene: TRBJ2-4
D gene: -
V gene: TRBV13
CDR3 DNA: TGTGCCAGCAGCCTCGGGTTGTCCAAAAACATTCAGTACTTC
CDR3 protein: CASSLGLSKNIQYF

clone size: -
J gene: TRBJ1-1
D gene: -
V gene: TRBV27
CDR3 DNA: TGTGCCAGCAGTTTATCTAGGGGGGGCACTGAAGCTTTCTTT
CDR3 protein: CASSLSRGGTEAFF

clone size: -
J gene: TRBJ1-5
D gene: -
V gene: TRBV21-1
CDR3 DNA: TGTGCCAGCAGCAAAGGCCTGAGACAGGGGTTTTATAGCAATCAGCCCCAGCATTTT
CDR3 protein: CASSKGLRQGFYSNQPQHF

clone size: -
J gene: TRBJ1-5
D gene: -
V gene: TRBV5-6
CDR3 DNA: TGTGCCAGCGGGGGGTCAGGGAGCAATCAGCCCCAGCATTTT
CDR3 protein: CASGGSGSNQPQHF

clone size: -
J gene: TRBJ1-2
D gene: -
V gene: TRBV5-1
CDR3 DNA: TGCGCCAGCAGCGTATCAGGGTACGCGAGTGGCTACACCTTC
CDR3 protein: CASSVSGYASGYTF

clone size: -
J gene: TRBJ2-7
D gene: TRBD1
V gene: TRBV6-5
CDR3 DNA: TGTGCCAGCAGTTACTCCCGGACAGGTGTCTACGAGCAGTACTTC
CDR3 protein: CASSYSRTGVYEQYF

clone size: -
J gene: TRBJ2-3
D gene: -
V gene: TRBV6-4
CDR3 DNA: TGTGCCAGCAGTGACATCAGGGATTATACAGATACGCAGTATTTT
CDR3 protein: CASSDIRDYTDTQYF

clone size: few
J gene: TRBJ1-4
D gene: -
V gene: TRBV21-1
CDR3 DNA: TGTGCCAGCAGACCCGCGGTGGCGACTAATGAAAAACTGTTTTTT
CDR3 protein: CASRPAVATNEKLFF

clone size: -
J gene: TRBJ1-6
D gene: TRBD1
V gene: TRBV13
CDR3 DNA: TGTGCCAGCAGCCGCTGGGGACAGGGAAATTCACCCCTCCACTTT
CDR3 protein: CASSRWGQGNSPLHF

clone size: -
J gene: TRBJ2-7
D gene: -
V gene: TRBV27
CDR3 DNA: TGTGCCAGCAGTCCCCAGTACCCCTACGAGCAGTACTTC
CDR3 protein: CASSPQYPYEQYF

clone size: -
J gene: TRBJ1-1
D gene: -
V gene: TRBV2
CDR3 DNA: TGTGCCAGCAGTGAATTTCAGGGGTTGAACACTGAAGCTTTCTTT
CDR3 protein: CASSEFQGLNTEAFF

clone size: -
J gene: TRBJ2-7
D gene: TRBD2
V gene: TRBV7-9
CDR3 DNA: TGTGCCAGCAGCCCCTGGACTAGTGGCGGCGAGCAGTACTTC
CDR3 protein: CASSPWTSGGEQYF

clone size: once
J gene: TRBJ1-2
D gene: TRBD1
V gene: TRBV4-3
CDR3 DNA: TGCGCCAGCAGCCAGGACCGACAGGGTTTCTATGGCTACACCTTC
CDR3 protein: CASSQDRQGFYGYTF

clone size: -
J gene: TRBJ1-5
D gene: TRBD1
V gene: TRBV7-9
CDR3 DNA: TGTGCCAGCAGCTCTACTGAACAGGGGGTTGGTAATCAGCCCCAGCATTTT
CDR3 protein: CASSSTEQGVGNQPQHF

clone size: -
J gene: TRBJ2-7
D gene: -
V gene: TRBV2
CDR3 DNA: TGTGCCAGCAGTGAAGAGGGGGACATCCTATCCTACGAGCAGTACTTC
CDR3 protein: CASSEEGDILSYEQYF

clone size: -
J gene: TRBJ2-1
D gene: -
V gene: TRBV28
CDR3 DNA: TGTGCCAGCAGTCCGCTTTGGGGGGGCGGCGAAAATGAGCAGTTCTTC
CDR3 protein: CASSPLWGGGENEQFF

clone size: -
J gene: TRBJ2-5
D gene: TRBD2
V gene: TRBV7-8
CDR3 DNA: TGTGCCAGCAGCCCAATAGTAGCGGGAGAACTGTCCGAGACCCAGTACTTC
CDR3 protein: CASSPIVAGELSETQYF

clone size: -
J gene: TRBJ1-1
D gene: -
V gene: TRBV4-3
CDR3 DNA: TGCGCCAGCAGCCAAGCAGGATTTAGGACTGAAGCTTTCTTT
CDR3 protein: CASSQAGFRTEAFF

clone size: -
J gene: TRBJ2-1
D gene: TRBD2
V gene: TRBV18
CDR3 DNA: TGTGCCAGCTCACCCTCAGCGGGGGGGCTCGGCTCTTCCCATGAGCAGTTCTTC
CDR3 protein: CASSPSAGGLGSSHEQFF

clone size: once
J gene: TRBJ2-1
D gene: -
V gene: TRBV13
CDR3 DNA: TGTGCCAGCAGCTTGGTGGGGAGCTACAATGAGCAGTTCTTC
CDR3 protein: CASSLVGSYNEQFF

clone size: -
J gene: TRBJ2-2
D gene: -
V gene: TRBV7-9
CDR3 DNA: TGTGCCAGCAGCCCTAGAGAAGGAGTTAACACCGGGGAGCTGTTTTTT
CDR3 protein: CASSPREGVNTGELFF

clone size: -
J gene: TRBJ1-2
D gene: -
V gene: TRBV11-2
CDR3 DNA: TGTGCCAGCAGCTTAGAGGGAGCAGACTATGGCTACACCTTC
CDR3 protein: CASSLEGADYGYTF

clone size: -
J gene: TRBJ2-3
D gene: TRBD1
V gene: TRBV27
CDR3 DNA: TGTGCCAGCAGTCTAGTACAGGGGGCCTGGACAGATACGCAGTATTTT
CDR3 protein: CASSLVQGAWTDTQYF

clone size: -
J gene: TRBJ2-1
D gene: TRBD2
V gene: TRBV29-1
CDR3 DNA: TGCAGCGTTGAAGAACTAGCGGGAGGGCCACTGGGAAATGAGCAGTTCTTC
CDR3 protein: CSVEELAGGPLGNEQFF

clone size: -
J gene: TRBJ2-7
D gene: TRBD2
V gene: TRBV7-9
CDR3 DNA: TGTGCCAGCAGCTCCCAGCGGGAGGTCTTAAGGGAGCAGTACTTC
CDR3 protein: CASSSQREVLREQYF

clone size: -
J gene: TRBJ1-2
D gene: -
V gene: TRBV30
CDR3 DNA: TGTGCCTGGAGGAGGTCGCTCAACTATGGCTACACCTTC
CDR3 protein: CAWRRSLNYGYTF

clone size: -
J gene: TRBJ1-1
D gene: -
V gene: TRBV6-1
CDR3 DNA: TGTGCCAGCAGTGAAGTGGCAGGCAGGAACACTGAAGCTTTCTTT
CDR3 protein: CASSEVAGRNTEAFF

clone size: -
J gene: TRBJ2-2
D gene: -
V gene: TRBV28
CDR3 DNA: TGTGCCAGCAGTTTTACGGGGTCCGGGGAGCTGTTTTTT
CDR3 protein: CASSFTGSGELFF

clone size: -
J gene: TRBJ1-6
D gene: TRBD1
V gene: TRBV5-4
CDR3 DNA: TGTGCCAGCAGCTTGGATACCGGGACAGGGGGAAATTCACCCCTCCACTTT
CDR3 protein: CASSLDTGTGGNSPLHF

clone size: -
J gene: TRBJ2-1
D gene: TRBD2
V gene: TRBV7-2
CDR3 DNA: TGTGCCAGCAGCCCACCGGGACTAGCGGGATACAATGAGCAGTTCTTC
CDR3 protein: CASSPPGLAGYNEQFF

clone size: few
J gene: TRBJ2-6
D gene: -
V gene: TRBV6-1
CDR3 DNA: TGTGCCAGCAGCGACATCTCCGGGGCCAACGTCCTGACTTTC
CDR3 protein: CASSDISGANVLTF

clone size: once
J gene: TRBJ1-3
D gene: TRBD1
V gene: TRBV2
CDR3 DNA: TGTGCCAGCAGTGATCTCTTCGACAGGGGTATGAACACCATATATTTT
CDR3 protein: CASSDLFDRGMNTIYF

clone size: -
J gene: TRBJ2-7
D gene: -
V gene: TRBV28
CDR3 DNA: TGTGCCAGCAGTTTGGCCAGCTCCTACGAGCAGTACTTC
CDR3 protein: CASSLASSYEQYF

clone size: -
J gene: TRBJ2-7
D gene: -
V gene: TRBV30
CDR3 DNA: TGTGCCTGCTCACTGGGGCAGCTTTACGAGCAGTACTTC
CDR3 protein: CACSLGQLYEQYF

clone size: once
J gene: TRBJ2-1
D gene: -
V gene: TRBV5-8
CDR3 DNA: TGTGCCAGCGGGGGGGCCTGGTCCTACAATGAGCAGTTCTTC
CDR3 protein: CASGGAWSYNEQFF

clone size: once
J gene: TRBJ1-2
D gene: -
V gene: TRBV21-1
CDR3 DNA: TGTGCCAGCAGCAAAGTGGACCGGCCCGGTAGGGGCTATGGCTACACCTTC
CDR3 protein: CASSKVDRPGRGYGYTF

clone size: -
J gene: TRBJ2-5
D gene: -
V gene: TRBV5-1
CDR3 DNA: TGCGCCAGCAGCTGGTTCCTATCCCAAGAGACCCAGTACTTC
CDR3 protein: CASSWFLSQETQYF

clone size: -
J gene: TRBJ2-1
D gene: TRBD2
V gene: TRBV6-4
CDR3 DNA: TGTGCCAGCAGTGACTCTAGCGGGGGCCTTCTTGAGCAGTTCTTC
CDR3 protein: CASSDSSGGLLEQFF

clone size: -
J gene: TRBJ2-7
D gene: -
V gene: TRBV6-1
CDR3 DNA: TGTGCCAGCAGTGAAGGGAGCATGGGTCAGGGGCTCTCCTACGAGCAGTACTTC
CDR3 protein: CASSEGSMGQGLSYEQYF

clone size: -
J gene: TRBJ2-7
D gene: -
V gene: TRBV7-9
CDR3 DNA: TGTGCCAGCAGCTTAATAGGGGATGCAACGGACGAGCAGTACTTC
CDR3 protein: CASSLIGDATDEQYF

clone size: -
J gene: TRBJ2-1
D gene: TRBD2
V gene: TRBV5-1
CDR3 DNA: TGCGCCAGCAGCTATGGACTAGCGGGAGCAAATGAGCAGTTCTTC
CDR3 protein: CASSYGLAGANEQFF

clone size: once
J gene: TRBJ2-1
D gene: -
V gene: TRBV5-1
CDR3 DNA: TGCGCCAGCAGCTTAGGGAGCGGACATGAGCAGTTCTTC
CDR3 protein: CASSLGSGHEQFF

clone size: -
J gene: TRBJ2-1
D gene: TRBD2
V gene: TRBV6-5
CDR3 DNA: TGTGCCACCGCGGGGGGTAGCTCCTACAATGAGCAGTTCTTC
CDR3 protein: CATAGGSSYNEQFF

clone size: -
J gene: TRBJ2-2
D gene: TRBD2
V gene: TRBV28
CDR3 DNA: TGTGCCAGCAGTTTGCGGCTAGCGGGAGACACCGGGGAGCTGTTTTTT
CDR3 protein: CASSLRLAGDTGELFF

clone size: once
J gene: TRBJ1-2
D gene: TRBD1
V gene: TRBV2
CDR3 DNA: TGTGCCAGCAGTGAGCCTCTGGGACAGCTAACTAACTATGGCTACACCTTC
CDR3 protein: CASSEPLGQLTNYGYTF

clone size: -
J gene: TRBJ2-1
D gene: TRBD2
V gene: TRBV28
CDR3 DNA: TGTGCCAGCAGTCCCAGACTAGCGCCTTACAATGAGCAGTTCTTC
CDR3 protein: CASSPRLAPYNEQFF